This is a list of T cell receptor beta chains from one sample in a study of human T cells and chemical hapten exposure. Via MiXCR, TCRdb re-called the RACE reads, giving one row per CDR3 protein. The data hold under 450,000 distinct CDR3 sequences, with over 6% observed a single time. The sequencing used whole blood, collected in connection with sensitization to the hapten diphenylcyclopropenone (DPC). These receptors were taken from a woman aged 18 to 35 with alopecia areata. Some clones in this sample may be carry-over from other donors' samples. CDR3s include the opening cysteine and the closing phenylalanine or tryptophan. Each record gives: clone size, J gene, D gene, V gene, CDR3 DNA, CDR3 protein. A D gene is named only where the DNA matches it firmly. Clone size is stated in some rows and not others, as once, few, many or a class when expanded.

abundance: NA
j_gene: TRBJ2-1
d_gene: TRBD2
v_gene: TRBV20-1
CDR3nt: TGCAGTGCTTCCCGGGACTACCAAAGGTCAGCGCAGTTCTTC
CDR3aa: CSASRDYQRSAQFF

abundance: many
j_gene: TRBJ1-6
d_gene: NA
v_gene: TRBV7-9
CDR3nt: TGTGCCAGCAGCTTATTTGAGAGACGGAATTCACCCCTCCACTTT
CDR3aa: CASSLFERRNSPLHF

abundance: many
j_gene: TRBJ1-5
d_gene: NA
v_gene: TRBV5-1
CDR3nt: TGCGCCAGCAGTCGTTCGGGGAATCAGCCCCAGCATTTT
CDR3aa: CASSRSGNQPQHF

abundance: many
j_gene: TRBJ1-1
d_gene: TRBD1
v_gene: TRBV6-2/TRBV6-3
CDR3nt: TGTGCCAGCAGTACTCGGACAGGGGAAGCTTTCTTT
CDR3aa: CASSTRTGEAFF

abundance: many
j_gene: TRBJ1-2
d_gene: TRBD1
v_gene: TRBV24-1
CDR3nt: TGTGCCACCAGTGATCGGGACAGGGTCCATGGCTACACCTTC
CDR3aa: CATSDRDRVHGYTF

abundance: many
j_gene: TRBJ1-4
d_gene: TRBD1
v_gene: TRBV5-1
CDR3nt: TGCGCCAGCAGACTCCAGGGGGCTTTTGGTGAAAAACTGTTTTTT
CDR3aa: CASRLQGAFGEKLFF

abundance: NA
j_gene: TRBJ1-2
d_gene: TRBD1
v_gene: TRBV7-2
CDR3nt: TGTGCCAGCAGCCAGGACAGGGAGCCTCCTAACTATGGCTACACCTTC
CDR3aa: CASSQDREPPNYGYTF

abundance: NA
j_gene: TRBJ1-1
d_gene: NA
v_gene: TRBV6-2/TRBV6-3
CDR3nt: TGTGCCAGCAGTCCTGACACCGACAGCACTGAAGCTTTCTTT
CDR3aa: CASSPDTDSTEAFF

abundance: NA
j_gene: TRBJ2-1
d_gene: TRBD1
v_gene: TRBV7-9
CDR3nt: TGTGCCAGCAGCTGGCCCGGGACAGGGTCTTATGAGCAGTTCTTC
CDR3aa: CASSWPGTGSYEQFF

abundance: many
j_gene: TRBJ2-2
d_gene: NA
v_gene: TRBV11-3
CDR3nt: TGTGCCAGCAGCCTACTAGGGGGCCGGGGGACCGGGGAGCTGTTTTTT
CDR3aa: CASSLLGGRGTGELFF

abundance: many
j_gene: TRBJ2-3
d_gene: NA
v_gene: TRBV20-1
CDR3nt: TGCAGTGCTAGTTTCCTGGTAGATACGCAGTATTTT
CDR3aa: CSASFLVDTQYF

abundance: NA
j_gene: TRBJ2-1
d_gene: NA
v_gene: TRBV4-1
CDR3nt: TGCGCCAGCAGCCAAGCGCGGGGCGTCCGGTCCTACAATGAGCAGTTCTTC
CDR3aa: CASSQARGVRSYNEQFF

abundance: many
j_gene: TRBJ1-4
d_gene: TRBD1
v_gene: TRBV4-1
CDR3nt: TGCGCCAGCAGCCATCCGGGACAGGGGCTCGAAAAACTGTTTTTT
CDR3aa: CASSHPGQGLEKLFF

abundance: NA
j_gene: TRBJ2-7
d_gene: NA
v_gene: TRBV12-3/TRBV12-4
CDR3nt: TGTGCCAGCAGGGGACCACCCTCCTACGAGCAGTACTTC
CDR3aa: CASRGPPSYEQYF

abundance: few
j_gene: TRBJ2-3
d_gene: NA
v_gene: TRBV19
CDR3nt: TGTGCCAGTAGGAAAACTGGGGGTCATCCTAGCACAGATACGCAGTATTTT
CDR3aa: CASRKTGGHPSTDTQYF

abundance: few
j_gene: TRBJ1-1
d_gene: NA
v_gene: TRBV28
CDR3nt: TGTGCCAGCAGTTTAGACAGGTTTGAAGCTTTCTTT
CDR3aa: CASSLDRFEAFF

abundance: many
j_gene: TRBJ2-1
d_gene: TRBD2
v_gene: TRBV25-1
CDR3nt: TGTGCCAGCAGATCGACTAGCGGGGACCTCAGCTCCTACAATGAGCAGTTCTTC
CDR3aa: CASRSTSGDLSSYNEQFF

abundance: NA
j_gene: TRBJ2-5
d_gene: NA
v_gene: TRBV7-9
CDR3nt: TGTGCCAGCAGCTTAGCGCTAGGGCAGCAAGAGACCCAGTACTTC
CDR3aa: CASSLALGQQETQYF